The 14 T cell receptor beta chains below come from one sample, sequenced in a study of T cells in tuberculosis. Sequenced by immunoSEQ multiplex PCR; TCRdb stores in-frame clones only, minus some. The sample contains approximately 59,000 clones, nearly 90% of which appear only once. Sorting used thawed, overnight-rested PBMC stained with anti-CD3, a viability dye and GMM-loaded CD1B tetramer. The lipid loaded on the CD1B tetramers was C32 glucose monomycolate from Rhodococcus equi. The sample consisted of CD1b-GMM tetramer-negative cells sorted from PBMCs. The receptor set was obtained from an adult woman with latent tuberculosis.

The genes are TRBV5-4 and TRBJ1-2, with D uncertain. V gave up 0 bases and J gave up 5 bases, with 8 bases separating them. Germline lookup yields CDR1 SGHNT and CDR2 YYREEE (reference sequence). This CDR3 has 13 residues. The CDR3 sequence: CASSLGRTYGYTF. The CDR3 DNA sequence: TGTGCCAGCAGCTTGGGACGGACTTATGGCTACACCTTC.

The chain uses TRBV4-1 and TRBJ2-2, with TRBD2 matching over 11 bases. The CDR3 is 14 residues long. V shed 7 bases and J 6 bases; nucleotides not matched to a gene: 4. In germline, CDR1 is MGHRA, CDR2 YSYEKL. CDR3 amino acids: CASKLAGGAGELFF. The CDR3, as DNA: TGCGCCAGCAAATTAGCGGGAGGGGCCGGGGAGCTGTTTTTT.

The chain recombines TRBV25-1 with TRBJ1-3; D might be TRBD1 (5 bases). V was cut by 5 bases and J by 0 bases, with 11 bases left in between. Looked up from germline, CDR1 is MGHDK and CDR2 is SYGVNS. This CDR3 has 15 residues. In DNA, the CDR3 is TGTGCCAGCAGTCATGGGGCTTACTCTGGAAACACCATATATTTT. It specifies CASSHGAYSGNTIYF. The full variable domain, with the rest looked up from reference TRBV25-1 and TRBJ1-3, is EADIYQTPRYLVIGTGKKITLECSQTMGHDKMYWYQQDPGMELHLIHYSYGVNSTEKGDLSSESTVSRIRTEHFPLTLESARPSHTSQYLCASSHGAYSGNTIYFGEGSWLTVV.

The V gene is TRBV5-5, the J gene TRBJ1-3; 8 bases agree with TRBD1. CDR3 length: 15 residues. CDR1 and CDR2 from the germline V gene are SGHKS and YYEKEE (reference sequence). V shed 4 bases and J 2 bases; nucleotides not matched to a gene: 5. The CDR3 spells CASSPRGQTGNTIYF. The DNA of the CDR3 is TGTGCCAGCAGCCCCAGGGGGCAGACTGGAAACACCATATATTTT.

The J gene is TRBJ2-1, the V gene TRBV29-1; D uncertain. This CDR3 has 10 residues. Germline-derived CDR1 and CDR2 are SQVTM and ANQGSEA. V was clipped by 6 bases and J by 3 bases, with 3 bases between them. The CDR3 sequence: CSVHYNEQFF. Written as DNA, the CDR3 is TGCAGCGTACACTACAATGAGCAGTTCTTC.

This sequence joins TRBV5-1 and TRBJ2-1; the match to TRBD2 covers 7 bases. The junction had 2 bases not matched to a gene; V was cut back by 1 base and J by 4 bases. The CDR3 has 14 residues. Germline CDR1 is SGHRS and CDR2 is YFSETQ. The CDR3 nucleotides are TGCGCCAGCAGCTTGACTAGCGAGTACAATGAGCAGTTCTTC. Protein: CASSLTSEYNEQFF.

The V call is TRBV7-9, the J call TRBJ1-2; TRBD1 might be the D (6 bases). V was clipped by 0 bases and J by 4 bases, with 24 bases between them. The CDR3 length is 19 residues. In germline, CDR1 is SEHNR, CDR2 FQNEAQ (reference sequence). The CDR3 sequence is CASSLAEYRDEWVGYGYTF. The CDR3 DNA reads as TGTGCCAGCAGCTTAGCGGAGTACAGGGATGAATGGGTTGGCTATGGCTACACCTTC.

The CDR3 DNA follows: TGTGCCAGCAGTTACGCAGGGGGGAGCGTAGGAGCTTTCTTT. Translation gives CASSYAGGSVGAFF. The chain recombines TRBV6-5 with TRBJ1-1; 7 bases are shared with TRBD1. The CDR3 sequence is 14 residues long. With 2 bases clipped from V and 10 bases from J, the junction kept 10 bases outside the gene matches. CDR1 and CDR2 (germline): MNHEY, SVGAGI.

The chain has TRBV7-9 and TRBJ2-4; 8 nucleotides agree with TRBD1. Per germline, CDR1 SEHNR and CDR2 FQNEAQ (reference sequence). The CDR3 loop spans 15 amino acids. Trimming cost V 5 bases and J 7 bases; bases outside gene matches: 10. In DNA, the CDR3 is TGTGCCAGCAGCCTCGGACAGGGTGAGATCAACATTCAGTACTTC. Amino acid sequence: CASSLGQGEINIQYF.

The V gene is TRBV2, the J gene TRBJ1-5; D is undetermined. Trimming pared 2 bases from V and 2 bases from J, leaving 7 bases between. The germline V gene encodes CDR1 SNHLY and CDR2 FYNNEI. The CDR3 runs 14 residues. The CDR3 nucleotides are TGTGCCAGCAGTGAACGGAGGGGCAATCAGCCCCAGCATTTT. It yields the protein CASSERRGNQPQHF.

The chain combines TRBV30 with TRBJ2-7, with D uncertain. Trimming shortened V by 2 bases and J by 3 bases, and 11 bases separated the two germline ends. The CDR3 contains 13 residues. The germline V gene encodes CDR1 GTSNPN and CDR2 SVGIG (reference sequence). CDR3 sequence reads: CAWSRESIYEQYF. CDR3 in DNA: TGTGCCTGGAGTCGAGAATCGATCTACGAGCAGTACTTC. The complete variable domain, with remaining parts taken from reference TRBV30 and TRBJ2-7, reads SQTIHQWPATLVQPVGSPLSLECTVEGTSNPNLYWYRQAAGRGLQLLFYSVGIGQISSEVPQNLSASRPQDRQFILSSKKLLLSDSGFYLCAWSRESIYEQYFGPGTRLTVT.

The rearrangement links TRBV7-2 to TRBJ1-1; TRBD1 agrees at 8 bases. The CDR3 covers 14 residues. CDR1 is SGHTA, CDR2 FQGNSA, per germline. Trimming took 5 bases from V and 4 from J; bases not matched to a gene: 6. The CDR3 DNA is TGTGCCAGCAGCACCCAGGACAGGGTCACTGAAGCTTTCTTT. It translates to CASSTQDRVTEAFF.

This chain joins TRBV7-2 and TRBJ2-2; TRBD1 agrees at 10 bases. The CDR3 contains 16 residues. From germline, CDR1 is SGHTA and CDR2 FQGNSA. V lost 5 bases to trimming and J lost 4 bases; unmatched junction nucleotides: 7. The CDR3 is CASSRLGTGVTGELFF. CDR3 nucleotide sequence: TGTGCCAGCAGCCGCCTTGGGACAGGGGTCACCGGGGAGCTGTTTTTT.

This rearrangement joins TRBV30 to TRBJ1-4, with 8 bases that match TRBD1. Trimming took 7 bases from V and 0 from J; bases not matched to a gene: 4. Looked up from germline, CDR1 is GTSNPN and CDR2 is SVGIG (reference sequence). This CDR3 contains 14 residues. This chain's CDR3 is CAFDRGATNEKLFF. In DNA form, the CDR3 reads TGTGCCTTCGACAGGGGAGCAACTAATGAAAAACTGTTTTTT.